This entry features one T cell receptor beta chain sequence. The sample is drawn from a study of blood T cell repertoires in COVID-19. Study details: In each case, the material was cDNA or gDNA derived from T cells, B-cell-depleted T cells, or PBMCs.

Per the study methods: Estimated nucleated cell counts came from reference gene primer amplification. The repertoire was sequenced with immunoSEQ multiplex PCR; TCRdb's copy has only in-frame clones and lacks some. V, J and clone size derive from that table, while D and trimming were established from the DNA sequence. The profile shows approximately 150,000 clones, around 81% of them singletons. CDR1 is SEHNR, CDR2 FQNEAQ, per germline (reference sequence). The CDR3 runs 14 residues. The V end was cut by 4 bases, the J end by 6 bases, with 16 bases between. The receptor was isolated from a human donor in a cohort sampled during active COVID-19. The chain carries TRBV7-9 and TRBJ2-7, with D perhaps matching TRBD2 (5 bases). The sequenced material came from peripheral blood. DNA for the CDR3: TGTGCCAGCAGCTACGGCGGAGGAAGTTTCGAGCAGTACTTC. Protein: CASSYGGGSFEQYF.